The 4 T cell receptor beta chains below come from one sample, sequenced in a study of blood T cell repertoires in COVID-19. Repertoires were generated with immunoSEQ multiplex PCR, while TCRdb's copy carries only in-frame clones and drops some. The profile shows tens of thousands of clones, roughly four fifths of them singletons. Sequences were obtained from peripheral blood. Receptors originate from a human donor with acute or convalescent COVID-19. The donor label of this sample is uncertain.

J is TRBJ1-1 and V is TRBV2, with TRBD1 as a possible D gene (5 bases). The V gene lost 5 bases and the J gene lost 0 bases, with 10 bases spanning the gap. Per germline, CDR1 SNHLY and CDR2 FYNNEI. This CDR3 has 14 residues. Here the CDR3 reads CASSRQRMNTEAFF. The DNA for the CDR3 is TGTGCCAGCAGTAGACAGCGAATGAACACTGAAGCTTTCTTT.

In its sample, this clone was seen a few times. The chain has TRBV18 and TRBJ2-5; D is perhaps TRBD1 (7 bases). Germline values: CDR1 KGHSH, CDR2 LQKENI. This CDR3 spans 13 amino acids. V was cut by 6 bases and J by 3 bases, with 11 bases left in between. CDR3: CASSPRGEETQYF. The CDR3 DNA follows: TGTGCCAGCTCGCCCAGGGGGGAAGAGACCCAGTACTTC.

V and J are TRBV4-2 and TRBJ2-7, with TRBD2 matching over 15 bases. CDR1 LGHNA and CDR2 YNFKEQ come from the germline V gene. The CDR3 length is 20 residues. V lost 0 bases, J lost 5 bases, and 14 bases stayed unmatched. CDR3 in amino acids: CASSQDLARTSGRAPHEQYF. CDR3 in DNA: TGTGCCAGCAGCCAAGATCTTGCTCGGACTAGCGGGAGGGCCCCCCACGAGCAGTACTTC.

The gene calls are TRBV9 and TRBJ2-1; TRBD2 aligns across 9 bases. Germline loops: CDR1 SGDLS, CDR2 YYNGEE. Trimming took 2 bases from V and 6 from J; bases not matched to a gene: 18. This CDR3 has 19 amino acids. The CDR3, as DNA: TGTGCCAGCAGCGTCGGGCTCCCGGGTCCGACTAGCGGCCGCAATGAGCAGTTCTTC. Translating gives CASSVGLPGPTSGRNEQFF.